Listed below are T cell receptor beta chains from one sample, sequenced in a study of control samples from healthy donors and cancer patients. Sequencing was performed with immunoSEQ multiplex PCR; in TCRdb, only in-frame clones are kept and a portion is missing. The table records about 95,000 clones, 70% to 90% of them present only once. Source material: blood. These receptors were obtained from a man younger than 45 in good health. Both conserved end residues are part of each CDR3. A D gene is named only where the DNA matches it firmly. Expanded clones get a size class; other rows say once, few or many, or leave the size out.

V	J	size	D	DNA	CDR3
TRBV7-3	TRBJ1-6	-	-	TGTGCCAGCAGCTTCGGAAATAATTCACCCCTCCACTTT	CASSFGNNSPLHF
TRBV28	TRBJ2-7	-	TRBD1	TGTGCCAGCAGACCCGACAGGGGGCGCTCCTACGAGCAGTACTTC	CASRPDRGRSYEQYF
TRBV19	TRBJ2-6	once	-	TGTGCCAGTAGTCTCGATCAACAGTGGGGAAGCTCTGGGGCCAACGTCCTGACTTTC	CASSLDQQWGSSGANVLTF
TRBV5-1	TRBJ1-2	-	-	TGCGCCAGCAGCTTGGCCGGGGTAATGGTTCGTGGCTACACCTTC	CASSLAGVMVRGYTF
TRBV5-1	TRBJ1-6	-	-	TGCGCCAGTGCCCTTTCAGACGGCTCACCCCTCCACTTT	CASALSDGSPLHF
TRBV7-2	TRBJ2-5	-	-	TGTGCCAGCAGCTTAAATGGCGCACAAGAGACCCAGTACTTC	CASSLNGAQETQYF
TRBV9	TRBJ2-5	once	-	TGTGCCAGCAGCGGACGGGGACAACAAGAGACCCAGTACTTC	CASSGRGQQETQYF
TRBV6-5	TRBJ1-5	-	-	TGTGCCAGCAGTTACAGGGGGAGCAATCAGCCCCAGCATTTT	CASSYRGSNQPQHF
TRBV18	TRBJ1-4	few	-	TGTGCCAGCTCACCACGGAATCAGGGGATTAATGAAAAACTGTTTTTT	CASSPRNQGINEKLFF
TRBV10-2	TRBJ2-5	-	-	TGCGCCAGCAGTCGGCCCCAAGAGACCCAGTACTTC	CASSRPQETQYF
TRBV12-3/TRBV12-4	TRBJ1-2	-	-	TGTGCCAGCAGCTTCGTGGGAGGCTACACCTTC	CASSFVGGYTF
TRBV6-1	TRBJ1-4	once	-	TGTGCCAGCAGTGAATGGAACAGGGATAATGAAAAACTGTTTTTT	CASSEWNRDNEKLFF
TRBV3-1/TRBV3-2	TRBJ1-2	-	-	TGTGCCAGCAGCCTGTACCAGGTAAAGGCCGGCTACACCTTC	CASSLYQVKAGYTF
TRBV28	TRBJ1-4	-	-	TGTGCCAGCAGAGGGGGGGGGTCCAATGAAAAACTGTTTTTT	CASRGGGSNEKLFF
TRBV2	TRBJ1-2	-	-	TGTGCCAGCTCGGTGACCAACTATGGCTACACCTTC	CASSVTNYGYTF
TRBV30	TRBJ1-3	-	TRBD1	TGTGCCTGGAGTGGAGACAGGGCCTCTGGAAACACCATATATTTT	CAWSGDRASGNTIYF